Listed here are 6 T cell receptor beta chains from one sample, sequenced in a study of T cells after posttransplantation cyclophosphamide. TCRdb's table, derived via immunoSEQ multiplex PCR, lists solely in-frame clones and lacks some. The sample comprises about 32,000 clones, about 87% of which are singletons, and 15% rests with the top ten. The specimen was PBMCs. The receptor set was obtained from a middle-aged woman with a blood cancer, CMV-positive, and with a related stem cell donor.

The J gene is TRBJ2-7, the V gene TRBV19; D gene uncertain. CDR3 length equals 13 residues. Germline CDR1 is LNHDA and CDR2 is SQIVND (reference sequence). Trimming cost V 4 bases and J 1 base, with 8 bases left between them. CDR3 in DNA: TGTGCCAGTAGTAGAGCAGGATCCTACGAGCAGTACTTC. It specifies CASSRAGSYEQYF. Drawing the rest from reference TRBV19 and TRBJ2-7, the complete variable domain is DGGITQSPKYLFRKEGQNVTLSCEQNLNHDAMYWYRQDPGQGLRLIYYSQIVNDFQKGDIAEGYSVSREKKESFPLTVTSAQKNPTAFYLCASSRAGSYEQYFGPGTRLTVT.

The V and J genes are TRBV7-8 and TRBJ2-4; tentatively, D is TRBD2 (6 bases). This CDR3 has 16 amino acids. Trimming left V 5 bases short and J 1 base short, with 15 bases between. The germline V gene has CDR1 SGHVS and CDR2 FQNEAQ. For the CDR3, the DNA is TGTGCCAGCAGCCCACGGCGGGGTTGGGCCAAAAACATTCAGTACTTC. Translating gives CASSPRRGWAKNIQYF.

J is TRBJ2-1 and V is TRBV7-2, with 9 bases fitting TRBD2. The CDR3 covers 18 residues. V dropped 2 bases and J dropped 4; count of bases not matched to a gene: 12. Germline-derived CDR1 and CDR2 are SGHTA and FQGNSA. Here the CDR3 reads CASSLMRGSGGPYNEQFF. The CDR3 nucleotides read TGTGCCAGCAGCTTAATGAGGGGTAGCGGGGGACCATACAATGAGCAGTTCTTC.

The J gene is TRBJ2-7, the V gene TRBV5-1, with 8 bases lining up with TRBD1. The CDR3 runs 14 residues. V was pared by 4 bases and J by 2 bases, with 5 bases of the junction left unmatched. CDR1 is SGHRS and CDR2 is YFSETQ in the germline V gene. CDR3 residues: CASSKDRVTYEQYF. The CDR3 nucleotides read TGCGCCAGCAGCAAGGACAGGGTGACCTACGAGCAGTACTTC.

The chain joins TRBV9 to TRBJ2-2; D is unclear. The V gene lost 4 bases and the J gene lost 4 bases, with 8 bases spanning the gap. Germline CDR1 and CDR2: SGDLS and YYNGEE. This CDR3 has 13 amino acids. CDR3 residues: CASSPLRTGELFF. For the CDR3, the DNA is TGTGCCAGCAGCCCTCTGCGCACCGGGGAGCTGTTTTTT.

This clone was observed a single time. V is TRBV29-1 and J is TRBJ1-2; D is uncertain. CDR1 and CDR2 from the germline V gene are SQVTM and ANQGSEA. CDR3 size: 14 residues. Trimming took 4 bases from V and 1 from J, leaving 13 bases between them. CDR3 protein: CSVGTVGGNYGYTF. DNA for the CDR3: TGCAGCGTTGGAACAGTCGGTGGTAACTATGGCTACACCTTC.